This TCR beta chain was sequenced during a study of human T cells and chemical hapten exposure. Study-level results: It was expanded TCRs that formed significantly more large CDR3 similarity clusters than controls did.

Unique molecular identifiers were affixed to discrete cDNA molecules within the library. MiXCR was run by TCRdb on the RACE reads, yielding one entry per CDR3 protein. The sample shows some 350,000 distinct CDR3 sequences, roughly 6.3% of them seen only once. Specified time point: patch test 2, 6 weeks after DPC sensitization. The treatment is: therapeutic diphenylcyclopropenone sensitization with weekly scalp DPC. Blood sampling preceded each patch test application. This clonotype was seen repeatedly, ten times or more. Its cognate antigen is unknown. Trimming cost V 7 bases and J 0 bases, with 14 bases left between them. Germline V CDR1 and CDR2: SNHLY, FYNNEI. The CDR3 totals 15 residues.

The specimen was whole blood, collected in connection with sensitization to the hapten diphenylcyclopropenone (DPC). The receptor's source is a woman aged 18 to 35 with alopecia areata. Some clones in this sample may be carry-over from other donors' samples. The chain couples TRBV2 to TRBJ2-3; D is perhaps TRBD1 (6 bases). The CDR3 DNA follows: TGTGCCAGCACCCAGGGGTTTTCTAGCACAGATACGCAGTATTTT. It yields the protein CASTQGFSSTDTQYF.